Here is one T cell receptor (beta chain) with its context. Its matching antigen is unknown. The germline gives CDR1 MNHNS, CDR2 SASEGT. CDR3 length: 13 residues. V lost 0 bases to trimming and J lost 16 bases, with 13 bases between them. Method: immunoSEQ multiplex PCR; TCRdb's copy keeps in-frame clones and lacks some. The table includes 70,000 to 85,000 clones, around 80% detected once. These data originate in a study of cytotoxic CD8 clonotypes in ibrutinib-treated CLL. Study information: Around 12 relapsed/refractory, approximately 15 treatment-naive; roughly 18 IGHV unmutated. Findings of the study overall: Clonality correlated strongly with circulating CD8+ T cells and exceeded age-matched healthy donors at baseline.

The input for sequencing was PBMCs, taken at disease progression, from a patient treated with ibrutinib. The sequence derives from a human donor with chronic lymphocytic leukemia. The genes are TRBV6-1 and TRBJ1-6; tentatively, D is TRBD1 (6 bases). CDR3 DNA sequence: TGTGCCAGCAGTGAAGCGTGGGGGCGCGGGCTCCACTTT. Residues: CASSEAWGRGLHF.